This T cell receptor (beta chain) was identified in a study of response to subunit inactivated influenza vaccine. As for this clonotype: Its antigen is still unknown.

TCRdb passed the RT-PCR reads through MiXCR, listing each CDR3 protein once. The sample includes around 850,000 distinct CDR3 sequences, about 18% of them seen just once. The V gene lost 2 bases and the J gene lost 4 bases, with 21 bases spanning the gap. The CDR3 is 18 amino acids. From germline, CDR1 is KGHDR and CDR2 SFDVKD. Study conclusions and caveats: Each seasonal flu vaccination may recruit only limited new T cells, authors suggested.

This material consisted of PBMCs from blood, taken roughly 5 days after vaccination. The TCR sequence derives from a man aged 50 to 60 who received an inactivated influenza vaccine. The V gene is TRBV24-1, the J gene TRBJ2-3; D possibly uses TRBD1 or TRBD2 (5 bases each). CDR3 protein: CATSDSGADIEDPDTQYF. DNA of the CDR3: TGTGCCACCAGTGATTCCGGGGCCGACATAGAGGACCCAGATACGCAGTATTTT.